A single sample is the source of the 14 T cell receptor beta chains below, sequenced in a study of shared clonotypes between healthy human individuals. Here immunoSEQ multiplex PCR was the method, and the copy in TCRdb shows in-frame clones only, minus some. The data show 2 million to 2.5 million clones, 90% to 97% seen once. The sample taken for sequencing was naive CD4+ T cells sorted from blood. Described subset: CD45RA+ positively selected. These TCRs come from a man younger than 35 in good health.

To note about this clone: Within the sample, other DNA sequences also encode this same CDR3. This chain connects TRBV9 to TRBJ2-7; D is unresolved. The CDR3 covers 14 residues. V was pared by 2 bases and J by 0 bases, with 9 bases between. Germline lookup yields CDR1 SGDLS and CDR2 YYNGEE. The CDR3 is CASSVGLGSYEQYF. Written as DNA, the CDR3 is TGTGCCAGCAGCGTCGGCCTCGGCTCCTACGAGCAGTACTTC.

The rearrangement joins TRBV9 to TRBJ1-2, with no clear D. V shed 2 bases and J shed 0 bases, with 14 bases lying between them. The germline V gene has CDR1 SGDLS and CDR2 YYNGEE. The CDR3 is 16 amino acids. The CDR3 nucleotides read TGTGCCAGCAGCGTCCAATCCTTAGGATCTAACTATGGCTACACCTTC. It yields the protein CASSVQSLGSNYGYTF.

The sample holds one count of this clone. The same CDR3 arises from other DNA sequences in this sample as well. The chain joins TRBV5-1 to TRBJ2-7; D uncertain. Germline lookup yields CDR1 SGHRS and CDR2 YFSETQ. Trimming removed 0 bases from V and 4 bases from J, with 8 bases in between. CDR3 length: 13 amino acids. The CDR3 DNA reads as TGCGCCAGCAGCTTGGAACCAGCTTACGAGCAGTACTTC. This codes for CASSLEPAYEQYF.

In regard to this clone: Other DNA sequences in this sample translate to the same CDR3. CDR3 protein: CASSLGTSTGELFF. For the CDR3, the DNA is TGCGCCAGCAGCTTGGGGACTTCCACCGGGGAGCTGTTTTTT. The chain links TRBV5-1 to TRBJ2-2, with D perhaps matching TRBD2 (5 bases). The germline V gene has CDR1 SGHRS and CDR2 YFSETQ. V dropped 0 bases and J dropped 4 bases, with 7 bases sitting between them. The CDR3 is 14 residues long.

The rearrangement links TRBV10-1 to TRBJ2-1, with 8 bases fitting TRBD2. Germline CDR1 and CDR2: WNHNN and SYGVQD (reference sequence). V shed 6 bases, J shed 6 bases, and the junction held 10 bases outside the gene matches. There are 15 residues in the CDR3. CDR3 DNA: TGCGCCAGCAGCGGATCGGGAGGGCCCTTCAATGAGCAGTTCTTC. Translated: CASSGSGGPFNEQFF.

The gene calls are TRBV28 and TRBJ2-7; no definite D call. The CDR3 spans 13 residues. Germline assignment: CDR1 MDHEN and CDR2 SYDVKM. V was cut by 7 bases and J by 2 bases, with 12 bases left in between. The CDR3, as DNA: TGTGCCAGCATGGCTGGAGAAGCCTACGAGCAGTACTTC. Protein product: CASMAGEAYEQYF.

The chain recombines TRBV13 with TRBJ1-1; 8 nucleotides line up with TRBD1. Germline V gives CDR1 PRHDT, CDR2 FYEKMQ (reference sequence). V shed 5 bases, J shed 6 bases, and the junction held 8 bases outside the gene matches. The CDR3 has 14 amino acids. DNA for the CDR3: TGTGCCAGCAGCCCCCGGACAGGGAGTCCTGAAGCTTTCTTT. Its protein product is CASSPRTGSPEAFF.

The chain is built from TRBV27 and TRBJ2-2, with TRBD1 identical over 7 bases. Germline CDR1 is MNHEY and CDR2 is SMNVEV (reference sequence). The V and J ends lost 2 bases and 2 bases, in that order; junction bases with no gene match: 2. The CDR3 is 15 amino acids. The CDR3 nucleotides are TGTGCCAGCAGTTTAAGACAGGGCAACACCGGGGAGCTGTTTTTT. Its translation: CASSLRQGNTGELFF.

The rearrangement uses TRBV5-6 and TRBJ2-3, with 8 bases identical to TRBD1. This CDR3 has 15 amino acids. Trimming removed 3 bases from V and 1 base from J; junction bases left unmatched: 4. Germline assignment: CDR1 SGHDT and CDR2 YYEEEE. The CDR3 protein is CASSSRGRGTDTQYF. The CDR3 DNA reads as TGTGCCAGCAGCTCCAGGGGGCGCGGCACAGATACGCAGTATTTT.

The chain joins TRBV2 to TRBJ2-7; 13 bases are a match to TRBD2. Unmatched junction bases numbered 8, after V lost 8 bases and J lost 1 base. CDR3 length: 16 amino acids. Germline CDR1 is SNHLY and CDR2 is FYNNEI. The CDR3 reads CASRTSGSSTSYEQYF. The CDR3 region has the DNA TGTGCCAGCCGGACTAGCGGGAGTTCTACATCCTACGAGCAGTACTTC.

As to this clone: An end of the junction does not agree with germline; a read error may underlie this. The V and J genes are TRBV11-2 and TRBJ2-5, with TRBD1 identical over 8 bases. The germline V gene has CDR1 SGHAT and CDR2 FQNNGV. This CDR3 contains 11 residues. CDR3 region: CASSLGQGSDF. The DNA of the CDR3 is TGTGCCAGCAGCTTAGGACAGGGGAGTGACTTC.

The J gene is TRBJ2-1, the V gene TRBV19, with D unresolved. The CDR3 has 14 amino acids. Trimming removed 1 base at V and 1 base at J, with 5 bases between. In germline, CDR1 is LNHDA, CDR2 SQIVND (reference sequence). CDR3 coding DNA: TGTGCCAGTAGTATAGCACAGTCCTACAATGAGCAGTTCTTC. Translating gives CASSIAQSYNEQFF.

The chain uses TRBV6-5 and TRBJ2-1, with D perhaps matching TRBD2 (6 bases). CDR1 MNHEY and CDR2 SVGAGI come from the germline V gene. CDR3 length: 13 amino acids. V was trimmed by 6 bases and J by 6 bases, leaving 12 bases between them. The CDR3 DNA reads as TGTGCCAGCAGCCGGAGGGTAAGCAATGAGCAGTTCTTC. This encodes CASSRRVSNEQFF.

V usage is TRBV5-1 and J usage is TRBJ2-2; 11 bases map to TRBD1. CDR3 length equals 21 residues. The germline gives CDR1 SGHRS, CDR2 YFSETQ. Trimming cost V 4 bases and J 0 bases; bases outside gene matches: 17. The CDR3 sequence: CASSTAGTGGWSGTNTGELFF. CDR3 DNA sequence: TGCGCCAGCAGCACTGCCGGGACAGGGGGTTGGTCGGGAACGAACACCGGGGAGCTGTTTTTT.